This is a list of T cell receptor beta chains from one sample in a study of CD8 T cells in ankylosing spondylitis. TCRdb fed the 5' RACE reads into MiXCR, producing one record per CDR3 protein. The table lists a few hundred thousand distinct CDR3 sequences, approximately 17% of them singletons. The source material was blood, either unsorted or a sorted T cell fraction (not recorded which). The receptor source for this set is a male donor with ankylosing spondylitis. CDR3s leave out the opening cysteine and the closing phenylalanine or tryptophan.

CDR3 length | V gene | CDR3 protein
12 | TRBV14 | ASSQAALFGEQF
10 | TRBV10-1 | AIRGLKYEQY
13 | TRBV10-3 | AISERPSLNEKLF
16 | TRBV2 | ASSERIGQGGISYEQY
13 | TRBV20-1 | SAREGARGSTEAF
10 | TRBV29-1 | SVSGYGETQY
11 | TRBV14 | ASSQDVSSLQY
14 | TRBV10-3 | AISESGLAGGNEQF
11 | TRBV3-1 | ASSIGTAYEQY
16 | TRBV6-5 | ASSYAGGTAGSYNEQF
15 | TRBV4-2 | ASSQYTSESIYNEQF
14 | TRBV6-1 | ASSPRQGRFQETQY
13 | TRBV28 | ASTRLAGGGNEQF
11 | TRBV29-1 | SVLDRPNTEAF
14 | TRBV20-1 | SARTSGNIGHNEQF
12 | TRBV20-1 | SAPTLGADQPQH
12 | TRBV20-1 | SAILGQGGEKLF
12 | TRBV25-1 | ASSGFSENSPLH
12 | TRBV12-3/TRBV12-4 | ASSLGDRGHEQF
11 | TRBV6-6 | ASSYEGANVLT